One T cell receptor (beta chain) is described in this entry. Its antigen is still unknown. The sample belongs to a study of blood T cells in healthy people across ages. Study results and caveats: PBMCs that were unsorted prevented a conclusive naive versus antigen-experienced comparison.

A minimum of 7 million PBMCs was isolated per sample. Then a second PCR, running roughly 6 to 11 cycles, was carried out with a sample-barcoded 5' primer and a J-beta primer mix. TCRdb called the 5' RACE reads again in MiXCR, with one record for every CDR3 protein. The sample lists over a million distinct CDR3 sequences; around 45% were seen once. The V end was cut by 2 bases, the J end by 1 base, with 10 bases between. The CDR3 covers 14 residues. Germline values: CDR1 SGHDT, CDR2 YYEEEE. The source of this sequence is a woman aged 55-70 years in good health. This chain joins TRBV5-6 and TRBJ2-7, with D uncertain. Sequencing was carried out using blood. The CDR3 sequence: CASSLNGRSYEQYF. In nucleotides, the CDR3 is TGTGCCAGCAGCTTAAACGGAAGGTCCTACGAGCAGTACTTC.